A selection of T cell receptor beta chains follows, all from one sample in a study of shared clonotypes between healthy human individuals. The repertoire was sequenced with immunoSEQ multiplex PCR; TCRdb's copy has only in-frame clones and lacks some. The sample records 1 million to 1.3 million clones, approximately 80% being singletons. Source material: memory CD4+ T cells from PBMCs. Every receptor here comes from a man aged 18-30 years in good health. Some clones in this sample may be carry-over from other donors' samples. The CDR3 runs from the conserved cysteine through the conserved F or W. D genes are given only for firm matches. Size values are once, few and many counts, or a class for expanded clones, and some rows have none.

>.|TRBV7-6|.|TRBJ2-7
TGTGCCAGCAGCCCCCCCCTCTCCTACGAGCAGTACTTC
CASSPPLSYEQYF
>TRBD2|TRBV27|few|TRBJ2-7
TGTGCCAGCAGACCCGCAGACCCTGGGTGGAGCGGGAGCTCCTACGAGCAGTACTTC
CASRPADPGWSGSSYEQYF
>.|TRBV20-1|once|TRBJ2-1
TGCAGTGCTGACCAAGAGCAGTTCTTC
CSADQEQFF
>.|TRBV9|.|TRBJ1-3
TGTGCCAGCAGCGTAGGGGAAGGAAACACCATATATTTT
CASSVGEGNTIYF
>TRBD1|TRBV28|once|TRBJ2-7
TGTGCCAGCAGCTCGACAGGGTTTGGTGAGCAGTACTTC
CASSSTGFGEQYF
>.|TRBV10-3|few|TRBJ1-2
TGTGCCACAGCCCAGGACTATGGCTACACCTTC
CATAQDYGYTF
>TRBD2|TRBV27|once|TRBJ2-5
TGTGCCAGCAGTTTATCGACTAGCGGGAGCGAGACCCAGTACTTC
CASSLSTSGSETQYF
>.|TRBV5-1|.|TRBJ2-7
TGCGCCAGCAGCTTGGGCCAGATAACACAGGACGAGCAGTACTTC
CASSLGQITQDEQYF
>TRBD2|TRBV6-1|.|TRBJ2-7
TGTGCCAGCAGTGACATTTCCTATAGCGGGAGGGGAAAAGACGAGCAGTACTTC
CASSDISYSGRGKDEQYF
>TRBD1|TRBV6-6|many|TRBJ1-5
TGTGCCAGCAGTTTCTACGGGACAGGGGGCAATCAGCCCCAGCATTTT
CASSFYGTGGNQPQHF
>TRBD2|TRBV5-1|.|TRBJ2-1
TGCGCCAGCAGCTTGGAACTAGCGGGAGTGAGGGAGCAGTTCTTC
CASSLELAGVREQFF
>TRBD1|TRBV5-6|.|TRBJ1-1
TGTGCCAGCAGCGCCGCGACAGGGGGCAACACTGAAGCTTTCTTT
CASSAATGGNTEAFF
>.|TRBV30|.|TRBJ1-2
TGTGCCTGGAGGCAAAGGGGGGCCTCTACCGGGGGCTACACCTTC
CAWRQRGASTGGYTF
>.|TRBV6-6|.|TRBJ2-7
TGTGCCAGCAGTTACCGCGCAGGGGTTAACGAGCAGTACTTC
CASSYRAGVNEQYF
>.|TRBV5-1|.|TRBJ2-6
TGCGCCAGCAGCCCGACAGCTGGGGCCAACGTCCTGACTTTC
CASSPTAGANVLTF